This paragraph covers one TCR beta chain sequence. This specimen belongs to a study of blood T cell repertoires in COVID-19. The table came from immunoSEQ multiplex PCR; TCRdb's copy has only in-frame clones and leaves some out. The sample has about 140,000 clones; roughly 87% are singletons. CDR3 length: 15 residues. V lost 6 bases, J lost 7 bases, and 22 bases lay in between. The germline gives CDR1 DFQATT, CDR2 SNEGSKA (reference sequence). This rearrangement joins TRBV20-1 to TRBJ1-5; the D gene is possibly TRBD1 (5 bases). The sample comprised peripheral blood. This receptor was taken from a human donor in a cohort sampled during active COVID-19. CDR3 in amino acids: CSASPSGDWGQPQHF. CDR3 coding DNA: TGCAGTGCCAGTCCTTCGGGGGACTGGGGGCAGCCCCAGCATTTT.